A single sample is the source of the 17 T cell receptor beta chains below, sequenced in a study of blood T cell repertoires in COVID-19. Repertoires were generated with immunoSEQ multiplex PCR, while TCRdb's copy carries only in-frame clones and drops some. Counted here are hundreds of thousands of clones, 85% to 90% occurring once; the ten biggest clones make up over 3%. The sample was PBMCs or T cells enriched from blood (not recorded which). The receptor set was obtained from a woman between 45 and 60 years old in a cohort exposed to, infected with or recovered from COVID-19 (not recorded which).

This sequence joins TRBV7-2 and TRBJ1-1, with D possibly matching TRBD1 (6 bases). Trimming removed 2 bases from V and 6 bases from J, with 16 bases in between. This CDR3 has 15 amino acids. Per germline, CDR1 SGHTA and CDR2 FQGNSA. This CDR3 is CASSLSRGGKAEAFF. The CDR3 DNA sequence: TGTGCCAGCAGCTTATCTAGGGGGGGCAAGGCTGAAGCTTTCTTT.

The V gene is TRBV6-5, the J gene TRBJ2-1; maybe TRBD1 (6 bases). The V gene's germline CDR1 is MNHEY and CDR2 SVGAGI. Trimming left V 5 bases short and J 1 base short, with 12 bases between. This CDR3 has 15 residues. The CDR3 spells CASSLRDISYNEQFF. The DNA for the CDR3 is TGTGCCAGCAGTCTTCGGGACATATCCTACAATGAGCAGTTCTTC.

The J gene is TRBJ1-5, the V gene TRBV3-1 (or the pseudogene TRBV3-2); possible D gene TRBD1, 5 bases. V lost 3 bases to trimming and J lost 4 bases, with 10 bases between them. The CDR3 runs to 14 residues. The germline CDR1 and CDR2 sequences are LGHDT and YNNKEL (reference sequence). The DNA of the CDR3 is TGTGCCAGCAGCCAGCGGGACGGGAATCAGCCCCAGCATTTT. Translated: CASSQRDGNQPQHF.

The genes are TRBV5-6 and TRBJ1-5; D not resolved. The length of the CDR3 is 13 residues. Trimming pared 2 bases from V and 3 bases from J, leaving 6 bases between. CDR1 is SGHDT and CDR2 is YYEEEE in the germline V gene. CDR3 in DNA: TGTGCCAGCAGCTTCAGATACAATCAGCCCCAGCATTTT. The encoded protein is CASSFRYNQPQHF.

The rearrangement links TRBV5-6 to TRBJ2-5; D might be TRBD1 (5 bases). V shed 0 bases and J shed 5 bases, with 14 bases lying between them. The CDR3 spans 15 residues. Germline V gene lookup returns CDR1 SGHDT and CDR2 YYEEEE. The CDR3 nucleotides read TGTGCCAGCAGCTTGGCCTCCAGGGTGTGGGAGACCCAGTACTTC. Protein product: CASSLASRVWETQYF.

This rearrangement joins TRBV28 to TRBJ2-7, with TRBD2 matching over 10 bases. V lost 7 bases, J lost 0 bases, and 9 bases stayed unmatched. The CDR3 is 16 residues long. Per the germline V gene, CDR1 is MDHEN and CDR2 is SYDVKM. The CDR3 DNA is TGTGCCAGCATCGGCCTAGCGGGGGTTCCCTCCTACGAGCAGTACTTC. The encoded protein is CASIGLAGVPSYEQYF.

This rearrangement joins TRBV28 to TRBJ2-1; weak D call: TRBD1 (6 bases). Trimming took off 6 bases at V and 6 bases at J, with 21 bases between the two ends. Germline V gene data show CDR1 as MDHEN and CDR2 as SYDVKM. The CDR3 has 16 residues. In nucleotides, the CDR3 is TGTGCCAGCAGCTCCCCCCCAATAACAGGGCCCAATGAGCAGTTCTTC. It yields the protein CASSSPPITGPNEQFF.

This clone was counted once. The chain has TRBV4-3 and TRBJ1-2, with TRBD1 matching over 7 bases. This CDR3 contains 15 residues. Per germline, CDR1 LGHNA and CDR2 YSLEER. After removal of 4 bases from V and 0 bases from J, the junction contained 5 bases not matched to a gene. The CDR3 protein is CASSPRTGANYGYTF. The CDR3, as DNA: TGCGCCAGCAGCCCCCGCACAGGGGCTAACTATGGCTACACCTTC.

This chain uses TRBV29-1 with TRBJ2-5, with TRBD2 matching 12 bases. J lost 4 bases, V lost 4 bases, and 4 bases had no gene match. CDR1 SQVTM and CDR2 ANQGSEA come from the germline V gene. The CDR3 length is 14 residues. The CDR3 loop is CSVVRTSGVETQYF. CDR3 bases: TGCAGCGTTGTCCGGACTAGCGGGGTAGAGACCCAGTACTTC.

This chain connects TRBV7-6 to TRBJ2-5; 11 bases match TRBD2. V lost 5 bases, J lost 2 bases, and 10 bases stayed unmatched. This CDR3 comprises 17 residues. CDR1 is SGHVS and CDR2 is FNYEAQ in the germline V gene. This CDR3 reads CASSPGVTSGTQETQYF. The CDR3 region has the DNA TGTGCCAGCAGCCCTGGGGTGACTAGCGGGACACAAGAGACCCAGTACTTC.

The chain combines TRBV4-3 with TRBJ2-7; possible D gene TRBD2, 6 bases. The CDR3 is 13 residues long. In germline, CDR1 is LGHNA, CDR2 YSLEER. With 3 bases removed from V and 3 bases from J, the gap between germline ends came to 9 bases. The CDR3 coding sequence is TGCGCCAGCAGCCATCAGGGAGGCTACGAGCAGTACTTC. The encoded protein is CASSHQGGYEQYF.

This sequence joins TRBV18 and TRBJ1-2, with D unresolved. The germline V gene encodes CDR1 KGHSH and CDR2 LQKENI. V gave up 6 bases and J gave up 9 bases, with 17 bases separating them. The length of the CDR3 is 13 residues. The CDR3: CASSHGVDGSYTF. CDR3 nucleotides: TGTGCCAGCTCCCACGGGGTGGACGGTAGCTACACCTTC.

The chain employs TRBV6-5 and TRBJ2-1, with 8 bases lining up with TRBD2. This CDR3 has 15 amino acids. The ends lost 7 bases at V and 0 bases at J; junction bases unmatched: 5. The germline V gene has CDR1 MNHEY and CDR2 SVGAGI. CDR3 region: CASMRAGGSYNEQFF. The CDR3 nucleotides are TGTGCCAGCATGAGGGCGGGGGGCTCCTACAATGAGCAGTTCTTC.

The chain is built from TRBV5-1 and TRBJ1-2, with D possibly matching TRBD1 (6 bases). V was cut by 3 bases and J by 5 bases, with 17 bases left in between. Germline V gene data show CDR1 as SGHRS and CDR2 as YFSETQ. CDR3 length: 15 residues. CDR3 sequence reads: CASSYLQGTGYGYTF. The CDR3 DNA follows: TGCGCCAGCAGCTACCTACAGGGTACAGGGTATGGCTACACCTTC.

This chain uses TRBV5-1 with TRBJ2-1, with a weak D call TRBD1 (6 bases). This CDR3 spans 16 amino acids. CDR1 and CDR2 (germline): SGHRS, YFSETQ. V was shortened by 4 bases and J by 0 bases, with 14 bases between the two germline ends. The CDR3 loop reads CASSTGQLSSYNEQFF. The CDR3 DNA reads TGCGCCAGCAGCACCGGACAGCTGAGCTCCTACAATGAGCAGTTCTTC.

The genes are TRBV5-1 and TRBJ1-3; 9 bases are a match to TRBD1. The CDR3 extends over 15 amino acids. Trimming cost V 10 bases and J 6 bases; bases outside gene matches: 14. CDR1 and CDR2 (germline): SGHRS, YFSETQ. As DNA, the CDR3 is TGCGCCTCTAGCAGGGACAGGGTGAAAGAAAACACCATATATTTT. Protein: CASSRDRVKENTIYF.

This chain links TRBV4-3 with TRBJ1-3; TRBD1 is a possible D gene (5 bases). V lost 0 bases and J lost 0, with 12 bases in between. CDR1 LGHNA and CDR2 YSLEER come from the germline V gene. This CDR3 spans 17 amino acids. The CDR3 DNA sequence: TGCGCCAGCAGCCAAGATCCCACAGGCTACTCTGGAAACACCATATATTTT. Protein: CASSQDPTGYSGNTIYF.